These 8 T cell receptor beta chains share one sample of origin, sequenced in a study of T-cell reconstitution after alpha-beta-depleted transplantation in children. Unique molecular identifiers were incorporated when the TCRbeta library was constructed. Each CDR3 protein gets one entry after TCRdb re-called the PCR reads with MiXCR. The sample has around 480,000 distinct CDR3 sequences, around a third seen once. The specimen was PBMCs from the stem cell graft donor, collected from the stem cell graft. Receptors originate from a human donor who donated a stem cell graft to a child with aplastic anemia.

The chain has TRBV7-2 and TRBJ2-1, with 7 bases aligning to TRBD1. Germline CDR1 reads SGHTA; CDR2 reads FQGNSA. This CDR3 region has 14 residues. With 1 base clipped from V and 4 bases from J, the junction kept 1 base outside the gene matches. CDR3 in amino acids: CASSLEQGYNEQFF. DNA for the CDR3: TGTGCCAGCAGCTTAGAACAGGGGTACAATGAGCAGTTCTTC.

The chain couples TRBV12-3 or TRBV12-4 to TRBJ1-1; D is undetermined. V was clipped by 3 bases and J by 6 bases, with 11 bases between them. The CDR3 sequence is 13 residues long. The CDR3 DNA reads as TGTGCCAGCAGTTTTGACAACCAACCTGAAGCTTTCTTT. It translates to CASSFDNQPEAFF.

This clonotype has just a few counts. V is TRBV20-1 and J is TRBJ2-1, with 8 bases lining up with TRBD1. Germline CDR1 reads DFQATT; CDR2 reads SNEGSKA (reference sequence). The CDR3 has 15 amino acids. V shed 0 bases, J shed 4 bases, and the junction held 5 bases outside the gene matches. The chain's CDR3 is CSARDPGQAYNEQFF. CDR3 nucleotides: TGCAGTGCTAGAGACCCGGGACAGGCTTACAATGAGCAGTTCTTC.

The V and J genes are TRBV18 and TRBJ2-3; D gene ambiguous. The CDR3 is 16 amino acids. CDR1 KGHSH and CDR2 LQKENI come from the germline V gene. V was cut by 2 bases and J by 2 bases, with 14 bases left in between. The CDR3 nucleotides are TGTGCCAGCTCACCAGCTGTCATGCGAACCACAGATACGCAGTATTTT. Translated, it gives CASSPAVMRTTDTQYF. Full variable domain (rest looked up from reference TRBV18 and TRBJ2-3): NAGVMQNPRHLVRRRGQEARLRCSPMKGHSHVYWYRQLPEEGLKFMVYLQKENIIDESGMPKERFSAEFPKEGPSILRIQQVVRGDSAAYFCASSPAVMRTTDTQYFGPGTRLTVL.

The J gene is TRBJ2-4, the V gene TRBV30; D perhaps matches TRBD2 (6 bases). CDR3 length equals 16 residues. Per the germline V gene, CDR1 is GTSNPN and CDR2 is SVGIG (reference sequence). Trimming left V 0 bases short and J 4 bases short, with 16 bases between. The CDR3 protein is CAWSVGGKEAKNIQYF. CDR3 nucleotide sequence: TGTGCCTGGAGTGTGGGGGGAAAAGAGGCTAAAAACATTCAGTACTTC.

This chain uses TRBV12-3 or TRBV12-4 with TRBJ2-1; no clear D. Trimming pared 3 bases from V and 5 bases from J, leaving 14 bases between. The CDR3 is made up of 15 amino acids. Here the CDR3 DNA reads TGTGCCAGCAGTTTTTTGGCGGAGCAAGACAATGAGCAGTTCTTC. It specifies CASSFLAEQDNEQFF.

The chain carries TRBV18 and TRBJ2-7, with D unclear. The germline V gene encodes CDR1 KGHSH and CDR2 LQKENI. V was clipped by 8 bases and J by 3 bases, with 14 bases between them. This CDR3 contains 13 residues. The CDR3 nucleotides are TGTGCCAGCGCTCAGGACCGGAGCTACGAGCAGTACTTC. It translates to CASAQDRSYEQYF.

There are a few counts of this clonotype. The chain links TRBV29-1 to TRBJ2-5; unclear D gene. The CDR3 totals 12 residues. Germline CDR1 SQVTM, CDR2 ANQGSEA. V dropped 3 bases and J dropped 7 bases, with 12 bases sitting between them. The CDR3 region is CSVESGWWTQYF. The CDR3 coding sequence is TGCAGCGTTGAGTCAGGCTGGTGGACCCAGTACTTC.